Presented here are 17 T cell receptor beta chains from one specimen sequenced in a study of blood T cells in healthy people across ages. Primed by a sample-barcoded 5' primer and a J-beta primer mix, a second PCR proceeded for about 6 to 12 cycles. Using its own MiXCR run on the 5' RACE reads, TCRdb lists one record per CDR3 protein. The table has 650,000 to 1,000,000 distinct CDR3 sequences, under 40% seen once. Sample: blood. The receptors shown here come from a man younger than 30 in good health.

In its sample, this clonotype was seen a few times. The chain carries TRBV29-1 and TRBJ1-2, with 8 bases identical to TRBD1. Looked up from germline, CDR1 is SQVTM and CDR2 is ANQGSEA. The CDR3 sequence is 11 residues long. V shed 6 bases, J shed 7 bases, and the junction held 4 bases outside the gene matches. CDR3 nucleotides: TGCAGCGTCTCAACAGGGGGTGGCTACACCTTC. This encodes CSVSTGGGYTF.

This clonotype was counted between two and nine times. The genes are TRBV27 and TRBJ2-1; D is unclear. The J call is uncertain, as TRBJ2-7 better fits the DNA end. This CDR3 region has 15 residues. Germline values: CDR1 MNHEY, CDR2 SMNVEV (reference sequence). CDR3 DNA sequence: TGTGCCAGCAGTCGGACCCCCCCCGGCTACAATGAGCAGTACTTC. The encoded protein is CASSRTPPGYNEQYF.

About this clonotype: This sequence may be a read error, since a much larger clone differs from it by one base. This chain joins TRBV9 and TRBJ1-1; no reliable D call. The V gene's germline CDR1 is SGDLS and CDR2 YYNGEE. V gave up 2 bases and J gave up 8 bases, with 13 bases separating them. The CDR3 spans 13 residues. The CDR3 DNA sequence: TGTGCCAGCAGCGTGGGCAGCTTAAAAGAAGCTTTCTTT. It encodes CASSVGSLKEAFF. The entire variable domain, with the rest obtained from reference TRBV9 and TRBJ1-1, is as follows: DSGVTQTPKHLITATGQRVTLRCSPRSGDLSVYWYQQSLDQGLQFLIQYYNGEERAKGNILERFSAQQFPDLHSELNLSSLELGDSALYFCASSVGSLKEAFFGQGTRLTVV.

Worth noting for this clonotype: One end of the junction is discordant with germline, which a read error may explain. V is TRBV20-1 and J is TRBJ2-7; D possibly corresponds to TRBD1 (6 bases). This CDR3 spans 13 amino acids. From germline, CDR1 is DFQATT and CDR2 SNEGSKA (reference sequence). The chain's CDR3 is CSARGTVAYVQYF. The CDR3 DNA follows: TGCAGTGCTAGAGGGACAGTTGCCTACGTGCAGTACTTC.

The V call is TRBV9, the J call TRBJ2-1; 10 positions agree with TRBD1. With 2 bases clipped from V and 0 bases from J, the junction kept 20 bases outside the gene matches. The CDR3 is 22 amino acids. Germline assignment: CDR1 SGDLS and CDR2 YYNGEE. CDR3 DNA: TGTGCCAGCAGCGTCAAGACCCCGGACTCCCGGGACAGGGGTAGCTCCTACAATGAGCAGTTCTTC. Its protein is CASSVKTPDSRDRGSSYNEQFF. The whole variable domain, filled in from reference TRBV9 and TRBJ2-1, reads DSGVTQTPKHLITATGQRVTLRCSPRSGDLSVYWYQQSLDQGLQFLIQYYNGEERAKGNILERFSAQQFPDLHSELNLSSLELGDSALYFCASSVKTPDSRDRGSSYNEQFFGPGTRLTVL.

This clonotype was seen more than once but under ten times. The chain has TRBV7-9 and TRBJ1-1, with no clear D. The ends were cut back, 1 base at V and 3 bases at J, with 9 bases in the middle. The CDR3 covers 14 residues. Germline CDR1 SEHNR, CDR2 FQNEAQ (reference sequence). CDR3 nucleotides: TGTGCCAGCAGCTTAGGATTGGTGGACACTGAAGCTTTCTTT. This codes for CASSLGLVDTEAFF.

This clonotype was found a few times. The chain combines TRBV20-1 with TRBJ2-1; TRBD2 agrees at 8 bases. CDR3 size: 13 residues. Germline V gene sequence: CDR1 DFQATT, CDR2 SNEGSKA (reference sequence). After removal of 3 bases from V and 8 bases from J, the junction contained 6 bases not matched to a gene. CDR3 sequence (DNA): TGCAGTGCTAGTTTGGCTAGCGGGCATGAGCAGTTCTTC. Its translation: CSASLASGHEQFF.

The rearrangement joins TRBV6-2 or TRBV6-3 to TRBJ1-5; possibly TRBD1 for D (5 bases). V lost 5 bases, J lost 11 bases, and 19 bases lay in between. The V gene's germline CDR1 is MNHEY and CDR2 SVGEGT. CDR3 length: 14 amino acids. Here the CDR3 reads CASSTSGVGLAQHF. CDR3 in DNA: TGTGCCAGCAGTACCTCGGGGGTTGGGTTGGCCCAGCATTTT.

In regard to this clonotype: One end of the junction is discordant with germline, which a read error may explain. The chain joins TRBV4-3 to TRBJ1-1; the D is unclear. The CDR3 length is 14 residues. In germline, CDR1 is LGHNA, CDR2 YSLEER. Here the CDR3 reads CPSSQDRVNTEAFF. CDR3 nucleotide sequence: TGCCCCAGCAGCCAAGATAGAGTGAACACTGAAGCTTTCTTT.

In nucleotides, the CDR3 is TGTGCCAGCATCACGCGGAGAAACAGGGGCCACGAGCAGTACTTC. Translation gives CASITRRNRGHEQYF. The chain combines TRBV6-2 or TRBV6-3 with TRBJ2-7, with TRBD1 identical over 7 bases. Germline V gene data show CDR1 as MNHEY and CDR2 as SVGEGT. The CDR3 loop spans 15 amino acids. Trimming took 7 bases from V and 5 from J; bases not matched to a gene: 14.

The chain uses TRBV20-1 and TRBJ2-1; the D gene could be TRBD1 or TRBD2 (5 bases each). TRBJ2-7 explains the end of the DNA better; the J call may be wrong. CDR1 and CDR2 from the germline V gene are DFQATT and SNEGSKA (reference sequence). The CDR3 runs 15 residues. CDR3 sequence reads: CSALGEIYSYNEQYF. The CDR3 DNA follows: TGCAGTGCTTTAGGGGAGATTTACTCCTACAATGAGCAGTACTTC.

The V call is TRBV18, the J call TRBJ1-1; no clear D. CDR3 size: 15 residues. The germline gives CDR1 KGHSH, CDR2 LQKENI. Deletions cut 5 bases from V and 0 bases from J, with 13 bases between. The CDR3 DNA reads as TGTGCCAGCTCATCCAATGTAATCCTGAACACTGAAGCTTTCTTT. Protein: CASSSNVILNTEAFF.

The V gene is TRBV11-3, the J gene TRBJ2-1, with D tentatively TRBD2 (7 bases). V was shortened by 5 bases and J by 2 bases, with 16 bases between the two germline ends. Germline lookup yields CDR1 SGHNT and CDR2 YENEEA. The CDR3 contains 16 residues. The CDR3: CASSPIGGGTYNEQFF. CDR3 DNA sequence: TGTGCCAGCAGCCCAATAGGGGGGGGAACCTACAATGAGCAGTTCTTC.

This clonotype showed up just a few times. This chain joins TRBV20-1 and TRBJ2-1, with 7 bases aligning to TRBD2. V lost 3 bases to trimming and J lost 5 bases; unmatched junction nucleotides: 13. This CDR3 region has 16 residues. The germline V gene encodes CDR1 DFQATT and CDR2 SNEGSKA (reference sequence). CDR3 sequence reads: CSARGPRSGANNEQFF. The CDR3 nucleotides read TGCAGTGCTAGGGGCCCGCGGAGCGGGGCGAACAATGAGCAGTTCTTC.

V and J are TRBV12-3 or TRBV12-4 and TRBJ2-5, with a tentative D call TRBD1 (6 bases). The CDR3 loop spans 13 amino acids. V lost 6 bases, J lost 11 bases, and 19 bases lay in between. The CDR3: CASRYSGAVEQYF. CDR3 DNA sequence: TGTGCCAGCAGGTACTCAGGGGCCGTAGAGCAGTACTTC.

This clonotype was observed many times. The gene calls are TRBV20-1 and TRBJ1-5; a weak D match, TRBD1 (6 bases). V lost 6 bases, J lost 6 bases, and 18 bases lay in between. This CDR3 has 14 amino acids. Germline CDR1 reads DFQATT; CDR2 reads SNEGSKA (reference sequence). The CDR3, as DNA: TGCAGTGCCCCCGACCCGGACAGCTCTCAGCCCCAGCATTTT. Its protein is CSAPDPDSSQPQHF.

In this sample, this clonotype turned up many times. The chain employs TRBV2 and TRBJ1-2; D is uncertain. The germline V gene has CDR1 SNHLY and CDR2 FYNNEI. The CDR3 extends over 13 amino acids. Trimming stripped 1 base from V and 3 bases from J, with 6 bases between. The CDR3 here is CASSEDTDYGYTF. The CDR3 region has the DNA TGTGCCAGCAGTGAAGACACGGACTATGGCTACACCTTC.